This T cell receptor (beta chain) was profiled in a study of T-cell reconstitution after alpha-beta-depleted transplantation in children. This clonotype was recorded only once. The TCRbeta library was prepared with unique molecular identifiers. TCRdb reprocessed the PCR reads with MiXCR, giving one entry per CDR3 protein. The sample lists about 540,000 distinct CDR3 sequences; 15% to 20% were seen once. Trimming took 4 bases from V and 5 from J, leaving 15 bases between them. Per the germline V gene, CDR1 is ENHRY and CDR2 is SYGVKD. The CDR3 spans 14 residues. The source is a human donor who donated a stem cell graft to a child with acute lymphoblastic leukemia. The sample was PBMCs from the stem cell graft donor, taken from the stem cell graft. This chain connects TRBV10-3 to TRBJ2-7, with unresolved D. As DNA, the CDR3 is TGTGCCATCAGTGCGGACGCCGCCAGTAACGAGCAGTACTTC. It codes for CAISADAASNEQYF.